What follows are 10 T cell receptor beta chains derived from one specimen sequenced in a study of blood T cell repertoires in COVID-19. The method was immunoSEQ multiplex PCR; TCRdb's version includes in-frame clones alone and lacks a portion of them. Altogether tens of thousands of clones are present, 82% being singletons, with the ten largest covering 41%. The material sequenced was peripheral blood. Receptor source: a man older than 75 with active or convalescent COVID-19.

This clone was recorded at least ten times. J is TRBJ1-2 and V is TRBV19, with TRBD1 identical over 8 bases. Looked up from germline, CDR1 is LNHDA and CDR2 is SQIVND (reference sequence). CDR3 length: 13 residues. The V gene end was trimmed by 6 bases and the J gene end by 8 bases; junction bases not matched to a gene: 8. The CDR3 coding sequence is TGTGCCAGTAGGGGACAGGATCGGAACGGCTACACCTTC. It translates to CASRGQDRNGYTF. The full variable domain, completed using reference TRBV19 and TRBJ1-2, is DGGITQSPKYLFRKEGQNVTLSCEQNLNHDAMYWYRQDPGQGLRLIYYSQIVNDFQKGDIAEGYSVSREKKESFPLTVTSAQKNPTAFYLCASRGQDRNGYTFGSGTRLTVV.

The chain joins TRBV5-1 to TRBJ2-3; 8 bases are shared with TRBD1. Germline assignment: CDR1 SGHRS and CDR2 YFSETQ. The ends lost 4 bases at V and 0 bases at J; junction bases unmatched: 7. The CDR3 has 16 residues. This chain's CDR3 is CASSITGGVSTDTQYF. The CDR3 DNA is TGCGCCAGCAGCATTACAGGGGGAGTTAGCACAGATACGCAGTATTTT.

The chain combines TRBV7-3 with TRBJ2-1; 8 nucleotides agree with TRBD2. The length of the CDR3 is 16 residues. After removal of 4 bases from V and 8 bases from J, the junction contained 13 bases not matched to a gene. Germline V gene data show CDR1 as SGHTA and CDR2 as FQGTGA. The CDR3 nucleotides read TGTGCCAGCAGCTCCACCTCGGGACTAGATAGCGATGAGCAGTTCTTC. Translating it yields CASSSTSGLDSDEQFF.

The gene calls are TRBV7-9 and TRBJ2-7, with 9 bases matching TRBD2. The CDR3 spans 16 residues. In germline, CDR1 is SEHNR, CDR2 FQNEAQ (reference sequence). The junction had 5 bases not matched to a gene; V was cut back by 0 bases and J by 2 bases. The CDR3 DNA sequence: TGTGCCAGCAGCTTAGCGCCTAGCGGGGATACCTACGAGCAGTACTTC. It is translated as CASSLAPSGDTYEQYF.

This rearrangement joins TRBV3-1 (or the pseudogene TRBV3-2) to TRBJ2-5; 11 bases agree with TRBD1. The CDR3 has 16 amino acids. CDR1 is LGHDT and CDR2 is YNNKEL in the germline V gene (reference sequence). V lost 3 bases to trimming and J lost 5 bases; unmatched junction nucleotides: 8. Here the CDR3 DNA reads TGTGCCAGCAGCCACCTCCGGACAGGGGGCAGGGAGACCCAGTACTTC. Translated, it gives CASSHLRTGGRETQYF.

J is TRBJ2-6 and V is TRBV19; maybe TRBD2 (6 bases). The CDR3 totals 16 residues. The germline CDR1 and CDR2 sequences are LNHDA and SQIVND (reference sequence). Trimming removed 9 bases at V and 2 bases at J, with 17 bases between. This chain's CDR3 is CASATGSGAGANVLTF. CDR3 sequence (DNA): TGTGCCAGCGCGACCGGGTCGGGGGCTGGGGCCAACGTCCTGACTTTC.

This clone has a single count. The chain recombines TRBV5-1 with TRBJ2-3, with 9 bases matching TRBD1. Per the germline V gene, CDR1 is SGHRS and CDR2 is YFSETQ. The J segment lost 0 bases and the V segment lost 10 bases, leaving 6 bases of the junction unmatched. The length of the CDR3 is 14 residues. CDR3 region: CASSGTGSTDTQYF. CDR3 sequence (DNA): TGCGCCTCCTCCGGGACAGGGAGCACAGATACGCAGTATTTT.

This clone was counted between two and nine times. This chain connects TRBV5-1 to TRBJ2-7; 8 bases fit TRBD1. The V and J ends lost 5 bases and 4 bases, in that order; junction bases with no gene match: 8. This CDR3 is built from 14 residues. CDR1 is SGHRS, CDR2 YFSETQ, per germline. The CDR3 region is CASRGGQGIYEQYF. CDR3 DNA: TGCGCCAGCAGGGGCGGACAGGGAATATACGAGCAGTACTTC. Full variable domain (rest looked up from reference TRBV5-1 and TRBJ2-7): KAGVTQTPRYLIKTRGQQVTLSCSPISGHRSVSWYQQTPGQGLQFLFEYFSETQRNKGNFPGRFSGRQFSNSRSEMNVSTLELGDSALYLCASRGGQGIYEQYFGPGTRLTVT.

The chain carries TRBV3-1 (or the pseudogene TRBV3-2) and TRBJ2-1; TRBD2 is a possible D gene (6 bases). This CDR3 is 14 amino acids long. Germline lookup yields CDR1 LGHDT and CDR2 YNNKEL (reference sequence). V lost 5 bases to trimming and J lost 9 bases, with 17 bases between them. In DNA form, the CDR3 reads TGTGCCAGCAGCGTAAGGACGGGCGGGACTGAGCAGTTCTTC. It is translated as CASSVRTGGTEQFF.

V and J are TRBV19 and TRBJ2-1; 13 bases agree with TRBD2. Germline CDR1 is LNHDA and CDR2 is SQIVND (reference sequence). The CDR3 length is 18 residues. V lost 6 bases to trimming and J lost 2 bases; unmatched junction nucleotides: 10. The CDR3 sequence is CASSPLAGGRRPYNEQFF. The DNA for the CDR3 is TGTGCCAGTAGCCCACTAGCGGGAGGGCGTCGACCCTACAATGAGCAGTTCTTC.